The rows below give T cell receptor beta chains drawn from one sample of a study of response to subunit inactivated influenza vaccine. MiXCR, applied by TCRdb to the RT-PCR reads, yields one record per CDR3 protein. The sample has over 750,000 distinct CDR3 sequences, 21% seen once; the top ten hold 10% to 13%. Specimen: PBMCs from blood, collected roughly 5 days after vaccination. The receptors come from a man aged 50 to 60 who received an inactivated influenza vaccine. The CDR3 runs from the conserved cysteine through the conserved F or W.

len	v_gene	j_gene	CDR3aa
14	TRBV4-2	TRBJ2-7	CASSTGLVFHEQYF
13	TRBV7-2	TRBJ1-2	CASSLNNLGGYTF
15	TRBV12-3/TRBV12-4	TRBJ2-2	CASSLRTSGGGELFF
14	TRBV20-1	TRBJ2-7	CSARDGHRGLGQYF
16	TRBV28	TRBJ2-4	CASRGPRELAKNIQYF
15	TRBV3-1	TRBJ2-1	CASCTRGAAWDEQFF
13	TRBV6-1	TRBJ2-3	CASGWAATDTQYF
12	TRBV7-2	TRBJ2-1	CASSFDGSEQFF
13	TRBV6-5	TRBJ2-3	CASSYRGRDTHYF
13	TRBV12-3/TRBV12-4	TRBJ2-1	CASTLGRGFEQFF
15	TRBV5-1	TRBJ2-7	CASSLSSALGPEQYF
15	TRBV13	TRBJ2-1	CASSLRTGVVNEQFF
14	TRBV20-1	TRBJ2-5	CSANPWGGGETQYF
10	TRBV7-2	TRBJ2-3	CASSSGLLFF
14	TRBV12-3/TRBV12-4	TRBJ2-1	CASHELAGYNEQFF
14	TRBV12-3/TRBV12-4	TRBJ2-1	CASRLGLTYNEQFF
15	TRBV12-3/TRBV12-4	TRBJ1-3	CASTSGGLSGNTIYF
16	TRBV27	TRBJ2-7	CASSLLDRATPYEQYF
17	TRBV3-1	TRBJ2-4	CASSQGTGLIAKNIQYF
15	TRBV29-1	TRBJ2-1	CSVAGGTSGYNEQFF
14	TRBV25-1	TRBJ1-1	CASSKPGRDTEAFF
16	TRBV4-3	TRBJ2-4	CASSPGRGDGKNIQYF
16	TRBV5-1	TRBJ1-1	CASSKAATGLNTEAFF
16	TRBV6-2/TRBV6-3	TRBJ2-7	CASSWTSGRASYEQYF
13	TRBV3-1	TRBJ2-7	CASSLITGNEQYF
20	TRBV5-1	TRBJ2-3	CASSYYTGQGSEEITDTQYF
14	TRBV10-3	TRBJ2-5	CAISPGQIEETQYF
15	TRBV9	TRBJ2-5	CASSVGGLLQETQYF
14	TRBV12-3/TRBV12-4	TRBJ2-1	CATGTSGSLSEQFF
16	TRBV3-1	TRBJ2-2	CASSQRGRELTGELFF
12	TRBV29-1	TRBJ1-1	CGGVGRFTEAFF
15	TRBV7-9	TRBJ2-7	CASSKGQGTLYEQYF
15	TRBV5-1	TRBJ1-5	CASSLVSGGRQPQHF
13	TRBV20-1	TRBJ2-7	CSARVGGSSEQYF
13	TRBV12-3/TRBV12-4	TRBJ2-2	CASSFRPTGELFF
13	TRBV12-3/TRBV12-4	TRBJ2-1	CASSSRLAGEQFF
19	TRBV11-1	TRBJ2-3	CASSLGWRTTSGNTDTQYF
20	TRBV5-1	TRBJ2-1	CASSLPKAASGRASGNEQFF
16	TRBV13	TRBJ2-7	CASSFSSGGQGHEQYF
21	TRBV12-3/TRBV12-4	TRBJ2-1	CASSFSPDREESEAVGNEQFF
15	TRBV7-9	TRBJ2-3	CASSLRDSPTDTQYF
17	TRBV7-8	TRBJ2-1	CASSSKRTSGSVDEQFF
14	TRBV6-4	TRBJ2-3	CASSTDRGTDTQYF